This is a list of T cell receptor beta chains from one sample in a study of control samples from healthy donors and cancer patients. Libraries were prepared by immunoSEQ multiplex PCR; TCRdb keeps only in-frame clonotypes and omits some of them. The sample holds 400,000 to 450,000 clones, about 93% seen once. The sequenced sample was PBMCs. The receptor source for this set is a man aged 35 to 55 with head and neck cancer. CDR3s include the opening cysteine and the closing phenylalanine or tryptophan. D genes are given only for firm matches. Some rows have no size entry. The others give once, few or many, or a class for an expanded clone.

cdr3_nt cdr3_aa j_call v_call clone_size d_call
TGTGCCAGCAGTTTCCAGGGTGCTGGTCAGCCCCAGCATTTT CASSFQGAGQPQHF TRBJ1-5 TRBV7-3 few NA
TGTGCCTGGAGTGTAGCTCCGGTCCCATGGACCCAGTACTTC CAWSVAPVPWTQYF TRBJ2-5 TRBV30 NA NA
TGCGCCAGCAACCTCAGGGGCGGAGGCACTGAAGCTTTCTTT CASNLRGGGTEAFF TRBJ1-1 TRBV5-1 NA NA
TGTGCCAGTAGTATAGGCGGGGGGACCGGGGAGCTGTTTTTT CASSIGGGTGELFF TRBJ2-2 TRBV19 NA TRBD2
TGCGCCAGCAGCCCCAATCAAGCGGCCTACAATGAGCAGTTCTTC CASSPNQAAYNEQFF TRBJ2-1 TRBV5-1 once NA
TGTGCCAGTAGCCGGGACTGGGAACGGAATACGCAGTATTTT CASSRDWERNTQYF TRBJ2-3 TRBV19 NA NA
TGTGCCAGCAGCTTGTTTGACTCTGGAAACACCATATATTTT CASSLFDSGNTIYF TRBJ1-3 TRBV11-1 NA NA
TGTGCCAGCAGTCGTAGCGGGGGGGCGGCCGGGGAGCTGTTTTTT CASSRSGGAAGELFF TRBJ2-2 TRBV28 NA TRBD2
TGTGCCAGCAGTTCCACGGGGTACGAGCAGTACTTC CASSSTGYEQYF TRBJ2-7 TRBV12-3/TRBV12-4 NA NA
TGTGCCAGCAGTTACGGGGCGGACTGGACTAGCGGGGGGCGCAGCACAGATACGCAGTATTTT CASSYGADWTSGGRSTDTQYF TRBJ2-3 TRBV6-2/TRBV6-3 NA TRBD2
TGTGCCAGCAGCTTAGTTCAGACGGGCTACACCTTC CASSLVQTGYTF TRBJ1-2 TRBV7-9 NA NA
TGTGCCAGCAGCTTGGGGGGTAGTAATTCACCCCTCCACTTT CASSLGGSNSPLHF TRBJ1-6 TRBV7-2 NA NA
TGCGCCAGCATAATGTCGGATCCTAGCACAGATACGCAGTATTTT CASIMSDPSTDTQYF TRBJ2-3 TRBV5-1 NA NA
TGCAGCTGGGGGGGGACCACTGAAGCTTTCTTT CSWGGTTEAFF TRBJ1-1 TRBV20-1 NA NA
TGTGCCAGCAGCCTGACAGGGTCGCCTGAAGCTTTCTTT CASSLTGSPEAFF TRBJ1-1 TRBV6-5 NA TRBD1
TGTGCCAGCAGTTACTCGATACAGTTAGCTAACTATGGCTACACCTTC CASSYSIQLANYGYTF TRBJ1-2 TRBV6-6 NA NA
TGTGCCAGTAGTATCCGGGACAGAGCTAACTATGGCTACACCTTC CASSIRDRANYGYTF TRBJ1-2 TRBV19 NA TRBD1
TGTGCCTGGAGCGATACGGGGGGGAGACGGCCCCAGCATTTT CAWSDTGGRRPQHF TRBJ1-5 TRBV30 NA NA
TGTGCCAGTATCTTTGGGAGACAGGTCATGAACACTGAAGCTTTCTTT CASIFGRQVMNTEAFF TRBJ1-1 TRBV19 NA NA
TGTGCCAGCAGCTGGGAGGGACTGTATGGCGGGGAGCTGTTTTTT CASSWEGLYGGELFF TRBJ2-2 TRBV5-5 NA TRBD2
TGTGCCAGCAGTTACTCGACAGGGGGCGGGCGGGAGACCCAGTACTTC CASSYSTGGGRETQYF TRBJ2-5 TRBV6-2/TRBV6-3 NA TRBD1
TGTGCCACCAGCAGAGATTCAGGGGGCTATGGCTACACCTTC CATSRDSGGYGYTF TRBJ1-2 TRBV15 NA TRBD1
TGTGCCAGCAGTGATCCTAGAAGCGGGATCGGGGAGCTGTTTTTT CASSDPRSGIGELFF TRBJ2-2 TRBV25-1 NA TRBD2
TGCGCCAGCAGCCAAGAGGGGCCGAGCTCCTACAATGAGCAGTTCTTC CASSQEGPSSYNEQFF TRBJ2-1 TRBV4-1 NA NA
TGTGCCAGCAGTTCCGGTCTGGCCCCCTTCTTT CASSSGLAPFF TRBJ1-1 TRBV6-5 NA NA
TGTGCCAGCAGTTACCTGGATACGCAGTATTTT CASSYLDTQYF TRBJ2-3 TRBV6-6 NA NA
TGCGCCAGCAGCCAAGTAGAATCGATTTATGAAAAACTGTTTTTT CASSQVESIYEKLFF TRBJ1-4 TRBV4-3 NA NA
TGCGCCAGCAGCCTCTACTCCGGACTAGCGGGGGGTAAAGTCCGGGATACGCAGTATTTT CASSLYSGLAGGKVRDTQYF TRBJ2-3 TRBV5-1 NA TRBD2
TGTGCCAGCAGCTTAGGGGACAGGGCCACAGATACGCAGTATTTT CASSLGDRATDTQYF TRBJ2-3 TRBV11-1 NA TRBD1
TGTGCCAGCAGCCAAGAATCGACAGGGCCCCCTTGGAATGAGCAGTTCTTC CASSQESTGPPWNEQFF TRBJ2-1 TRBV14 NA TRBD1
TGTGCCAGCAGCGGGGACACAGATACGCAGTATTTT CASSGDTDTQYF TRBJ2-3 TRBV7-2 once NA
TGTGCCAGCAGCCAATCCACGACGTGGGGGGCAGGGAACACTGAAGCTTTCTTT CASSQSTTWGAGNTEAFF TRBJ1-1 TRBV3-1/TRBV3-2 NA NA
TGTGCCACCAGCAGCCCTCTGACTGAAGCTTTCTTT CATSSPLTEAFF TRBJ1-1 TRBV15 NA NA
TGTGCCTGGATGGGAAGGTGGAACACTGAAGCTTTCTTT CAWMGRWNTEAFF TRBJ1-1 TRBV30 NA NA
TGTGCCAGCAGCCCGGACAGGGTTGGTAATTCACCCCTCCACTTT CASSPDRVGNSPLHF TRBJ1-6 TRBV3-1/TRBV3-2 NA TRBD1
TGTGCCAGCAGCCCTAATGGGGACAGGCGGGCCGGGGAGCTGTTTTTT CASSPNGDRRAGELFF TRBJ2-2 TRBV28 NA TRBD1
TGTGCCAGCAGCGTAGAAGTTCAGAGGGCTAGCGGAATCCAAAGCTCCTACAATGAGCAGTTCTTC CASSVEVQRASGIQSSYNEQFF TRBJ2-1 TRBV9 NA TRBD2
TGCGCCAGCAGACCCGTTACCACAGACAGGGTTAACACCATATATTTT CASRPVTTDRVNTIYF TRBJ1-3 TRBV4-1 NA TRBD1
TGTGCCAGCAGTAGCGGGAACTACCGCTACGAGCAGTACTTC CASSSGNYRYEQYF TRBJ2-7 TRBV6-5 NA TRBD2
TGTGCCAGTAGTATCGGGGGAAGGGATTCACCCCTCCACTTT CASSIGGRDSPLHF TRBJ1-6 TRBV19 NA NA
TGCGCCAGCAGCTTGGACGTAGCATCCGATGGCTACACCTTC CASSLDVASDGYTF TRBJ1-2 TRBV5-1 once NA
TGTGCCAGCAGCTTAAATAGGAGGCAGTTCGGAGGGTACGAGCAGTACTTC CASSLNRRQFGGYEQYF TRBJ2-7 TRBV7-2 NA NA
TGTGCCAGCAGTTTCAGTCAATACAATGAGCAGTTCTTC CASSFSQYNEQFF TRBJ2-1 TRBV12-3/TRBV12-4 NA NA
TGTGCCAGCAGCTTAGGGACTAGCGGGGGCCGCACATCCTACAATGAGCAGTTCTTC CASSLGTSGGRTSYNEQFF TRBJ2-1 TRBV7-2 NA TRBD2
TGTGCCAGCAGCCCTATACAGGGGAGACAGCCCCAGCATTTT CASSPIQGRQPQHF TRBJ1-5 TRBV27 few TRBD1
TGTGCCAGCAGTTCCGGGACAGGGGGTTACAATGAGCAGTTCTTC CASSSGTGGYNEQFF TRBJ2-1 TRBV7-3 NA TRBD1
TGCGCCAGCAGCCAAGATTATTGGGAGGCGGCTTACAAAAACATTCAGTACTTC CASSQDYWEAAYKNIQYF TRBJ2-4 TRBV4-3 NA NA
TGTGCCAGCAGCCAAGGTCGGGCCTCCTACGAGCAGTACTTC CASSQGRASYEQYF TRBJ2-7 TRBV14 few NA
TGTGCCAGCAGGCGTCGCCAGGGAGAGGCTAACTATGGCTACACCTTC CASRRRQGEANYGYTF TRBJ1-2 TRBV5-5 NA NA
TGTGCCAGTCACGACAGGGGCTATGGCTACACCTTC CASHDRGYGYTF TRBJ1-2 TRBV6-5 NA TRBD1
TGTGCCTGGAGCACAGGGGCTTCTGAAGCTTTCTTT CAWSTGASEAFF TRBJ1-1 TRBV30 NA TRBD1
TGCAGCGTTGAGGTCCCAGGCACAGATACGCAGTATTTT CSVEVPGTDTQYF TRBJ2-3 TRBV29-1 NA NA
TGTGCCAGCAGCCCCTGGACAGGGCGCCTTGGCATCGATGAGCAGTTCTTC CASSPWTGRLGIDEQFF TRBJ2-1 TRBV7-8 NA TRBD1
TGTGCCACTCAGACTAGCGGGGGCTCTGAGGAGCTGTTTTTT CATQTSGGSEELFF TRBJ2-2 TRBV24-1 NA TRBD2
TGTGCCAGCAGCCGATCTGGGGCCAACGTCCTGACTTTC CASSRSGANVLTF TRBJ2-6 TRBV5-8 NA NA